The present T cell receptor beta chain was sequenced within a study of vaccination and CD4 T cells after COVID-19. The Oncomine TCR Beta short-read assay was what sequenced the DNA obtained from cultured CD4+ T cells. MiXCR, run by TCRdb on the PCR reads, gives a single entry per CDR3 protein. The profile shows over 3,500 distinct CDR3 sequences, less than 25% of them singletons. Trimming cost V 6 bases and J 2 bases, with 11 bases left between them. CDR3 size: 13 residues. On this clonotype: Its antigen is not known.

The treatment is: roughly 11-day PBMC culture with coronavirus spike peptide pools or control peptides (ViraFEST assay). The sample comprised CD4+ T cells from blood, cultured in vitro. The receptor's source is a human donor who had recovered from COVID-19. The rearrangement uses TRBV12-3 or TRBV12-4 and TRBJ2-7; D assignment may be TRBD1 or TRBD2 (5 bases each). As DNA, the CDR3 is TGTGCCAGCAGCCAGGGACGGACCTACGAGCAGTACTTC. This encodes CASSQGRTYEQYF.